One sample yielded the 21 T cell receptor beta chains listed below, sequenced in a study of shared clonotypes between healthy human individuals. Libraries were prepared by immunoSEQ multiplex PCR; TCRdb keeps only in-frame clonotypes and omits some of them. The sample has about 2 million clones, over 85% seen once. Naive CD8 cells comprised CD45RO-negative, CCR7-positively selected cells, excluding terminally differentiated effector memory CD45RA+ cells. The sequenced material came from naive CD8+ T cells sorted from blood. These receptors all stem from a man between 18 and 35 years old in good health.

CDR3 protein: CASSGGMEGLNTGELFF. The CDR3 DNA follows: TGTGCCAGCAGCGGGGGTATGGAGGGATTAAACACCGGGGAGCTGTTTTTT. V usage is TRBV9 and J usage is TRBJ2-2; TRBD2 is a possible D gene (6 bases). V gave up 3 bases and J gave up 2 bases, with 17 bases separating them. CDR3 size: 17 residues. CDR1 is SGDLS, CDR2 YYNGEE, per germline.

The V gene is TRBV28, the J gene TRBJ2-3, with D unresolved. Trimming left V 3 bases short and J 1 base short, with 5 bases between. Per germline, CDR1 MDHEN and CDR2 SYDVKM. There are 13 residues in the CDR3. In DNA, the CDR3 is TGTGCCAGCAGTTTCCCGGGCACAGATACGCAGTATTTT. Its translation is CASSFPGTDTQYF.

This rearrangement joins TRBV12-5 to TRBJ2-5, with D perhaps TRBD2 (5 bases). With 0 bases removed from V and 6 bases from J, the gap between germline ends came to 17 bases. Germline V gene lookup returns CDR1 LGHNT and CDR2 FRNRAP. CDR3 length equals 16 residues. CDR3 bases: TGTGCTAGTGGTTTGGTATCCGCGGGCCTCAGTCAGACCCAGTACTTC. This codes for CASGLVSAGLSQTQYF.

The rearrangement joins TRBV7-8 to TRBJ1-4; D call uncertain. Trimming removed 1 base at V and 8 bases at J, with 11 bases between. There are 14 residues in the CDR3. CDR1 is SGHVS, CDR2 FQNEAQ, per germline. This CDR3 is CASSLDRATEKLFF. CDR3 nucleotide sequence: TGTGCCAGCAGCTTAGACCGGGCCACAGAAAAACTGTTTTTT.

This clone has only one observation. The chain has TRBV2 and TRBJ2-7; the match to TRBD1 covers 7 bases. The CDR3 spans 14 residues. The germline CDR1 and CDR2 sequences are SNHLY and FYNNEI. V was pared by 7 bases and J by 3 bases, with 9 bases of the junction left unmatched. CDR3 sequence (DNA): TGTGCCAGCATCCCCGGGACAGAAGGCTACGAGCAGTACTTC. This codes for CASIPGTEGYEQYF.

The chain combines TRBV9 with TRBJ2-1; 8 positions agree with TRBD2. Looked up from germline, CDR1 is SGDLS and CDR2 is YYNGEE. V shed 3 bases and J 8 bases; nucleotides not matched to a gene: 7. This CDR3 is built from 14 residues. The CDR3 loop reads CASSGGLALYEQFF. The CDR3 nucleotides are TGTGCCAGCAGCGGCGGACTAGCTCTCTATGAGCAGTTCTTC.

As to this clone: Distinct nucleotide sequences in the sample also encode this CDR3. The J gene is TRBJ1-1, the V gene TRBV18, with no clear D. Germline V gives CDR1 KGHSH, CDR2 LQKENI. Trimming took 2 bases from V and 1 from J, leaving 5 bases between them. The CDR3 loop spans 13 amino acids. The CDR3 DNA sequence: TGTGCCAGCTCACCAGCAGGGAACACTGAAGCTTTCTTT. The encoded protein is CASSPAGNTEAFF.

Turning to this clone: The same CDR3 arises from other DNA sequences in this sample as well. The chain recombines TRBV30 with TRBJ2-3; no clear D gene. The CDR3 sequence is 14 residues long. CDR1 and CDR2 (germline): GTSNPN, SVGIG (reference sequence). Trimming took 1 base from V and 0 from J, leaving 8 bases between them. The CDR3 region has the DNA TGTGCCTGGAGTGGAATCTCGAGCACAGATACGCAGTATTTT. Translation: CAWSGISSTDTQYF.

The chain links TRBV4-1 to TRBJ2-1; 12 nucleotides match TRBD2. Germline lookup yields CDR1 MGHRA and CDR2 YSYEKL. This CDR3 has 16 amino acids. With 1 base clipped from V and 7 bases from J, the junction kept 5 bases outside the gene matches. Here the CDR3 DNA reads TGCGCCAGCAGCCAAGCTCCTAGCGGGGGGGCTAATGAGCAGTTCTTC. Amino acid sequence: CASSQAPSGGANEQFF.

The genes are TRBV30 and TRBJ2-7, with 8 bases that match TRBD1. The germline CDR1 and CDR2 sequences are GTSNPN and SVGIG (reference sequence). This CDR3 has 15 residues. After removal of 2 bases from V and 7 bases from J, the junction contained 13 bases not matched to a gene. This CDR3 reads CAWSPNRQGAREQYF. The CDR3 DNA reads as TGTGCCTGGAGTCCAAACCGTCAGGGGGCAAGGGAGCAGTACTTC.

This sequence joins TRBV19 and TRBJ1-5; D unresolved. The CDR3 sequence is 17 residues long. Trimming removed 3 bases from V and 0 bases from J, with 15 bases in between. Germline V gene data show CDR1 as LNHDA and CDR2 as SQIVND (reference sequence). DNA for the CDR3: TGTGCCAGTAGTATTGGCAGGATCCCGAATAGCAATCAGCCCCAGCATTTT. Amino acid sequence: CASSIGRIPNSNQPQHF.

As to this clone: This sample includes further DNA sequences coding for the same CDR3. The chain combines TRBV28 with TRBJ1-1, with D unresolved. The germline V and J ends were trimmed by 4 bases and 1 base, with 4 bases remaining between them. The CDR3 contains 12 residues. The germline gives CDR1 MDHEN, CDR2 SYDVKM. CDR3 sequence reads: CASSSTNTEAFF. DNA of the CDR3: TGTGCCAGCAGTTCAACGAACACTGAAGCTTTCTTT. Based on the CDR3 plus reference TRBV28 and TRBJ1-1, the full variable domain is DVKVTQSSRYLVKRTGEKVFLECVQDMDHENMFWYRQDPGLGLRLIYFSYDVKMKEKGDIPEGYSVSREKKERFSLILESASTNQTSMYLCASSSTNTEAFFGQGTRLTVV.

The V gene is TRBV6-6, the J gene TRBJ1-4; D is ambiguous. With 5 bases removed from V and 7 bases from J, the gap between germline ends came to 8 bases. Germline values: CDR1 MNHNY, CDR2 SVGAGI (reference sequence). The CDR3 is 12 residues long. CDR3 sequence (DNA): TGTGCCAGCAGTATGGACGGTGAAAAACTGTTTTTT. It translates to CASSMDGEKLFF.

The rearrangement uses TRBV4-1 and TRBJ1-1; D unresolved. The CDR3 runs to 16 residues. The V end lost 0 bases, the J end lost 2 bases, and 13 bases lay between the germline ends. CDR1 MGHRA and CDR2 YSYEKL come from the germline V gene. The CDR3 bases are TGCGCCAGCAGCCAAGATCACGCGTTTTTAAACACTGAAGCTTTCTTT. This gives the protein CASSQDHAFLNTEAFF.

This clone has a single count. CDR3 protein: CASSPKHPGELFF. CDR3 sequence (DNA): TGTGCCAGCAGCCCGAAACACCCCGGGGAGCTGTTTTTT. The V call is TRBV6-5, the J call TRBJ2-2; D unresolved. The germline V gene has CDR1 MNHEY and CDR2 SVGAGI. The V end was cut by 6 bases, the J end by 6 bases, with 11 bases between. This CDR3 spans 13 amino acids.

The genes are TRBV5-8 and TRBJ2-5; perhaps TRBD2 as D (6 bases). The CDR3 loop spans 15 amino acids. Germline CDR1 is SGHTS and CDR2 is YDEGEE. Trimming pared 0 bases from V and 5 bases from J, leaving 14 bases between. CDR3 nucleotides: TGTGCCAGCAGCTTGGGTATTCAGGGAGGCGAGACCCAGTACTTC. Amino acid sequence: CASSLGIQGGETQYF.

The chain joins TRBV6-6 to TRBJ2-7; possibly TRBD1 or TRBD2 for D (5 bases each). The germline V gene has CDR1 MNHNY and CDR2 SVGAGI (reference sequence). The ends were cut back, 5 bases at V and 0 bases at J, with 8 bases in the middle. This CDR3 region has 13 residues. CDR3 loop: CASSGDDSYEQYF. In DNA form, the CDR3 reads TGTGCCAGCAGTGGGGACGACTCCTACGAGCAGTACTTC.

This chain's CDR3 is CASSPMWAGDTGELFF. The CDR3, as DNA: TGTGCCAGCAGCCCAATGTGGGCAGGGGATACCGGGGAGCTGTTTTTT. The chain couples TRBV27 to TRBJ2-2, with a possible D match to TRBD1 (6 bases). The CDR3 loop spans 16 amino acids. The germline gives CDR1 MNHEY, CDR2 SMNVEV (reference sequence). V lost 6 bases and J lost 5, with 19 bases in between.

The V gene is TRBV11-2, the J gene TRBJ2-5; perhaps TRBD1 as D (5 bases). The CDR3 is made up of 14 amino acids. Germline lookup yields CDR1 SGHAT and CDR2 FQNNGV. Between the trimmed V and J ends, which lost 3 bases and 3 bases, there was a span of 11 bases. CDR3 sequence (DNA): TGTGCCAGCAGCTTGACAGCGCCTGAAGAGACCCAGTACTTC. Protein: CASSLTAPEETQYF.

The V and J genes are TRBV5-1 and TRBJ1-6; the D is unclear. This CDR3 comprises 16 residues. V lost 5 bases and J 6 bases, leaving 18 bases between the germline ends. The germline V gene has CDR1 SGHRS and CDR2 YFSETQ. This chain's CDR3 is CASSSDVDLGNSPLHF. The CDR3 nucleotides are TGCGCCAGCAGTTCGGACGTGGATCTGGGTAATTCACCCCTCCACTTT.

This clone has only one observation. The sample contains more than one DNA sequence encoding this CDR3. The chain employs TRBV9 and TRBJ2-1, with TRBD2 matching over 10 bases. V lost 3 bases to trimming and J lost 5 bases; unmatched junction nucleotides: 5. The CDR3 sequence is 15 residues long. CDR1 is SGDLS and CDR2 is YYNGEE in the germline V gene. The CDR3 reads CASSESGLADNEQFF. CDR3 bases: TGTGCCAGCAGCGAGTCCGGACTAGCGGACAATGAGCAGTTCTTC.